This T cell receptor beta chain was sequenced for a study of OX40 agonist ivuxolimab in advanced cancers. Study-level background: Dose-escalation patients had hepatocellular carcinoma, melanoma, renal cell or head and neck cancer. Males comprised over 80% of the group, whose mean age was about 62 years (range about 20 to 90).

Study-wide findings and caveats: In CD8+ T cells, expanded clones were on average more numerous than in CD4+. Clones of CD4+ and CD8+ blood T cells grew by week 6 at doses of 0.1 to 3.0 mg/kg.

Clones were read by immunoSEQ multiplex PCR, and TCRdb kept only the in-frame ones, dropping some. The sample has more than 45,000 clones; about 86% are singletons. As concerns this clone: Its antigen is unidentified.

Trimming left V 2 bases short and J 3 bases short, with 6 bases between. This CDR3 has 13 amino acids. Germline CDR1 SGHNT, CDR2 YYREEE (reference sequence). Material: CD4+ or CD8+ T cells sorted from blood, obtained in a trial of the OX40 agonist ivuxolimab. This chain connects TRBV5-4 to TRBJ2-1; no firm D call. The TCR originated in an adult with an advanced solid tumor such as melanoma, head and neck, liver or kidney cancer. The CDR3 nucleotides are TGTGCCAGCAGCTTTACGGACTACAATGAGCAGTTCTTC. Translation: CASSFTDYNEQFF.